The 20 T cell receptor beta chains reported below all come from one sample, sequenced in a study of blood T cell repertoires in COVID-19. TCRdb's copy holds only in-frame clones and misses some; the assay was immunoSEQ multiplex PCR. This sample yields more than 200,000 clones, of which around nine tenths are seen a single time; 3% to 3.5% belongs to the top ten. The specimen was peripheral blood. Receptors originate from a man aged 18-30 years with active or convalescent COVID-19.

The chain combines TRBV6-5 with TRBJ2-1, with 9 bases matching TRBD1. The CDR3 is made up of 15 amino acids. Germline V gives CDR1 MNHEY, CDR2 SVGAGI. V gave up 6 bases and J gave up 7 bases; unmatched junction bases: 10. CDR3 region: CASSRDRDEGNEQFF. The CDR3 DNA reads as TGTGCCAGCAGCAGGGACAGGGATGAGGGGAATGAGCAGTTCTTC.

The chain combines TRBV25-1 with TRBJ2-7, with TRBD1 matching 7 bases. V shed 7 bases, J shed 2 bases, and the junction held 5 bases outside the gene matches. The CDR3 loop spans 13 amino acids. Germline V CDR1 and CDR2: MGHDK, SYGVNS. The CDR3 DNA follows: TGTGCCAGCACACCGGGACAGACCTACGAGCAGTACTTC. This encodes CASTPGQTYEQYF.

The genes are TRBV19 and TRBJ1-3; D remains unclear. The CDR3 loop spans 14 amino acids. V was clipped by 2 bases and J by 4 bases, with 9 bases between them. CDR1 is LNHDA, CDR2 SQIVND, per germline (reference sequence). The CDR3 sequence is CASSINSFGNTIYF. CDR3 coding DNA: TGTGCCAGTAGTATAAACTCTTTCGGAAACACCATATATTTT.

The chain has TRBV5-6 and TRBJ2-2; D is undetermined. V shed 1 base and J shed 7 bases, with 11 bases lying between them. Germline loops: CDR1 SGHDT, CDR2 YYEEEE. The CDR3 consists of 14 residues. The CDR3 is CASSLSGFNGELFF. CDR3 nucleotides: TGTGCCAGCAGCTTGTCGGGTTTTAACGGGGAGCTGTTTTTT.

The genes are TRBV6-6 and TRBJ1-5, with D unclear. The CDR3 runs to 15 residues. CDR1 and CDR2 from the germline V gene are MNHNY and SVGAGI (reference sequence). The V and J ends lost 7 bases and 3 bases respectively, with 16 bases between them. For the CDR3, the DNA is TGTGCCAGCACCCCCACCGGAGGGTACAATCAGCCCCAGCATTTT. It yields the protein CASTPTGGYNQPQHF.

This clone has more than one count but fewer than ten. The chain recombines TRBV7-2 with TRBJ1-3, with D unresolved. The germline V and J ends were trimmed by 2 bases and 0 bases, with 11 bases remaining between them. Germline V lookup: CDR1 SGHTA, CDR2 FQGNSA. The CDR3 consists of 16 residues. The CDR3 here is CASSLISGSSGNTIYF. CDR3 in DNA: TGTGCCAGCAGCTTAATTAGCGGGAGCTCTGGAAACACCATATATTTT.

The CDR3 sequence is CASSYQGALNEKLFF. CDR3 DNA sequence: TGTGCCAGCAGTTACCAGGGGGCGCTGAATGAAAAACTGTTTTTT. The rearrangement uses TRBV6-6 and TRBJ1-4; 8 bases map to TRBD1. The germline V gene encodes CDR1 MNHNY and CDR2 SVGAGI (reference sequence). Germline trimming cut 2 bases from V and 5 bases from J; bases unmatched to any gene: 4. CDR3 length: 15 amino acids.

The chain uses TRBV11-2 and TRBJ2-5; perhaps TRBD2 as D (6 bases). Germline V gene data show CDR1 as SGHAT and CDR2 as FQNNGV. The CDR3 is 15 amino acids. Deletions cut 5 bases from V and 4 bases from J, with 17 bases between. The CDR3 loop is CASSRGGGIRETQYF. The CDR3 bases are TGTGCCAGCAGCCGCGGTGGGGGGATCAGAGAGACCCAGTACTTC.

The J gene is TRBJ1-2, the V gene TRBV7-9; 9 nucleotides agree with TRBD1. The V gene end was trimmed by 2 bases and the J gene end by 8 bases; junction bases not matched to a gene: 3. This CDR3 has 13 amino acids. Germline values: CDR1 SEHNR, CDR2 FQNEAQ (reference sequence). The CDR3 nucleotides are TGTGCCAGCAGCTTAAGGACAGGGGACGGCTACACCTTC. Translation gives CASSLRTGDGYTF.

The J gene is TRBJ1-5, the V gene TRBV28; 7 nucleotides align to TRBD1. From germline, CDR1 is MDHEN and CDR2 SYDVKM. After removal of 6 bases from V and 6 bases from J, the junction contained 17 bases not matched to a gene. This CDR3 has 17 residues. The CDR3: CASRPGAGGTPTQPQHF. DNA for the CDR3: TGTGCCAGCAGGCCGGGGGCAGGGGGAACCCCCACTCAGCCCCAGCATTTT.

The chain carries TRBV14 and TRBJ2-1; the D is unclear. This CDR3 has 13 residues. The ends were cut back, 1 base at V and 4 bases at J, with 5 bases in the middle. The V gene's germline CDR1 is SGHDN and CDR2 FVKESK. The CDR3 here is CASSQVLYNEQFF. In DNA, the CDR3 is TGTGCCAGCAGCCAAGTACTTTACAATGAGCAGTTCTTC.

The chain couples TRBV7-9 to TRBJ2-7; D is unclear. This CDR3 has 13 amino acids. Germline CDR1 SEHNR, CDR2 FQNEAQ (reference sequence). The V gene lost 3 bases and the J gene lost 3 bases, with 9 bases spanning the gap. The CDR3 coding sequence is TGTGCCAGCAGCTTCAGGCTCGACTACGAGCAGTACTTC. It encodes CASSFRLDYEQYF.

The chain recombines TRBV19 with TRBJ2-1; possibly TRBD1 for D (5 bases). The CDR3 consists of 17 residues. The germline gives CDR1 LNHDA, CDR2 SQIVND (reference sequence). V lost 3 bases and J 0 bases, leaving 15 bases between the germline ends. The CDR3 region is CASSIRGLPSSYNEQFF. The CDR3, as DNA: TGTGCCAGTAGTATTAGGGGTCTCCCTAGCTCCTACAATGAGCAGTTCTTC.

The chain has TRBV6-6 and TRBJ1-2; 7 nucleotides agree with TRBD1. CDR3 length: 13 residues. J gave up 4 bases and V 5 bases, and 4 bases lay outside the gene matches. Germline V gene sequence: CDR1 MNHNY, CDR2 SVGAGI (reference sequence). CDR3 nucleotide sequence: TGTGCCAGCAGTCGGGACAGAGTCTATGGCTACACCTTC. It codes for CASSRDRVYGYTF.

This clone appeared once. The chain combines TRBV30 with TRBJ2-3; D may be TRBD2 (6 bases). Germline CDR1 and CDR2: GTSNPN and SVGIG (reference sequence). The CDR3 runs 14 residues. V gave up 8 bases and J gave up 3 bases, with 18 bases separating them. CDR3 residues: CAGMGGMRTDTQYF. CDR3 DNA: TGTGCCGGGATGGGCGGGATGAGGACAGATACGCAGTATTTT. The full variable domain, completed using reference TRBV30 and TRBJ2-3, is SQTIHQWPATLVQPVGSPLSLECTVEGTSNPNLYWYRQAAGRGLQLLFYSVGIGQISSEVPQNLSASRPQDRQFILSSKKLLLSDSGFYLCAGMGGMRTDTQYFGPGTRLTVL.

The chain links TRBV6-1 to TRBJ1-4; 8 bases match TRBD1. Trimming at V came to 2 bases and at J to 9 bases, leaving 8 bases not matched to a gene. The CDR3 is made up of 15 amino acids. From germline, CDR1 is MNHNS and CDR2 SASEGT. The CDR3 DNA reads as TGTGCCAGCAGTGAAAGGGGGCAGGGGGCACAAAAACTGTTTTTT. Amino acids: CASSERGQGAQKLFF.

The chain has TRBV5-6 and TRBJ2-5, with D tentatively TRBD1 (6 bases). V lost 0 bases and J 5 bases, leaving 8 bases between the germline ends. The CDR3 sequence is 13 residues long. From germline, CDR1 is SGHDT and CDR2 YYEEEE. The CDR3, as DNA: TGTGCCAGCAGCTTGGCAGGGGTGGAGACCCAGTACTTC. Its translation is CASSLAGVETQYF.

The CDR3 sequence is CASSQVATVSSNQPQHF. The CDR3, as DNA: TGCGCCAGCAGCCAAGTGGCGACAGTTTCTAGCAATCAGCCCCAGCATTTT. V gene TRBV4-3 combines with J gene TRBJ1-5; the D gene is possibly TRBD1 (5 bases). Trimming left V 1 base short and J 0 bases short, with 13 bases between. Germline V lookup: CDR1 LGHNA, CDR2 YSLEER. This CDR3 has 17 residues.

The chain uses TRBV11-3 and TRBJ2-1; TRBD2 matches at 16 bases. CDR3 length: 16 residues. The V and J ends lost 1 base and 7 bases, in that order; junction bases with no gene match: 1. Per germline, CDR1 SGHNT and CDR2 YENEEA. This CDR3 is CASSLGGLAGGNEQFF. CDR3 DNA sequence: TGTGCCAGCAGCTTAGGGGGACTAGCGGGAGGGAATGAGCAGTTCTTC. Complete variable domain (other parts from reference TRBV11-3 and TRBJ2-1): EAGVVQSPRYKIIEKKQPVAFWCNPISGHNTLYWYLQNLGQGPELLIRYENEEAVDDSQLPKDRFSAERLKGVDSTLKIQPAELGDSAVYLCASSLGGLAGGNEQFFGPGTRLTVL.

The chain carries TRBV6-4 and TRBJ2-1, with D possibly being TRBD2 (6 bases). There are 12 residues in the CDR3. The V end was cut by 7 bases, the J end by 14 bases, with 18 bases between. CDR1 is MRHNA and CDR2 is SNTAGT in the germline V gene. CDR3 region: CASTSLRECEFF. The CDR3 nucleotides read TGTGCCAGCACTAGCTTGCGGGAATGTGAGTTCTTC.